This entry describes one T cell receptor beta chain. This clone occurred a few times. The antigen this receptor binds is unknown. The record has no base qualities; no much larger clone is one base away. This record belongs to a study of OX40 agonist ivuxolimab in advanced cancers. For the study in its entirety: The costimulatory receptor OX40 (CD134) was targeted by ivuxolimab, a fully human IgG2 agonistic monoclonal antibody. Partial responses occurred in three dose-escalation patients: two with cutaneous melanoma and one with hepatocellular carcinoma. Intravenous ivuxolimab was administered to patients every 2 weeks at six dose levels: 0.01, 0.1, 0.3, 1.5, 3 and 10 mg/kg. Peripheral TCRbeta sequencing aimed to test whether ivuxolimab altered TCR sequence diversity and caused clonal T-cell expansion. The dose-escalation cohort was 82.7% male with a mean age of about 60 years, ranging from roughly 20 to 80. Of the roughly 50 dose-escalation patients, hepatocellular carcinoma was present in about 19, melanoma in around 15, renal cell carcinoma in 9 and head and neck cancer in 9. Patients were allowed to have had prior anti-PD-1, anti-PD-L1 or anti-CTLA-4 therapy, and roughly two fifths of the dose-escalation patients had been treated with checkpoint inhibitors. The monotherapy dose-escalation portion (N of about 50 patients) of the phase I ivuxolimab trial is reported in the paper. Study-level results and caveats: The antigen specificity of the peripheral T cells that underwent clonal expansion was not determined. After ivuxolimab, CD8+ T cells had more expanded clones than CD4+ T cells on average. Low levels of normalized T-cell clonal expansion were also shown by some nonresponding patients. In the 0.1-3.0 mg/kg groups, partial responders were among the patients with the lowest normalized peripheral clonal expansion, particularly in CD8+ T cells. Clonal expansion of both CD4+ and CD8+ blood T cells was observed from baseline to week 6 at doses 0.1 to 3.0 mg/kg.

The trial excluded patients who had a history of autoimmune disease or were on systemic immunosuppression. Peripheral blood for TCR sequencing was drawn from every dose cohort at baseline, at cycle 4 day 1 and at cycle 7 day 1. Samples came from an open-label, multicenter, first-in-human phase I dose-escalation trial of ivuxolimab. Adults with locally advanced or metastatic head and neck squamous cell, hepatocellular, melanoma or renal cell carcinoma were enrolled in the trial. Before TCR sequencing, CD4+ T cells and CD8+ T cells from peripheral blood were sorted into separate populations. Genomic DNA was isolated from the sorted cells so that the TCRbeta CDR3 region could be sequenced. TCRbeta CDR3 regions were sequenced using the immunoSEQ Assay. TCRdb's version of the immuneACCESS table is confined to in-frame rearrangements and falls short of the full clone set. An unresolved V gene accounts for under half of the shortfall where checked; the remainder is of unknown origin. The sample table holds 30,000 to 40,000 clones, of which approximately 79% were seen once. The ten most abundant clones make up about 14% of the sample.

The receptor was derived from an adult with an advanced solid tumor such as melanoma, head and neck, liver or kidney cancer. Sequences were derived from CD4+ or CD8+ T cells sorted from blood, sampled in a trial of the OX40 agonist ivuxolimab.

The CDR3 loop reads CASSLGVLAGVAGELFF. The DNA reads as follows: TGTGCCAGCAGCTTAGGGGTCTTAGCGGGAGTCGCCGGGGAGCTGTTTTTT. Recombination linked TRBV11-3 to TRBJ2-2; TRBD2 lines up with 9 middle nucleotides. Based on the germline V gene, the CDR1 and CDR2 sequences are SGHNT and YENEEA. The germline V end is reduced by 1 base and the J end by 6 bases; junction bases left unmatched: 9. The CDR3 has 17 amino acids, counting the end cysteine and phenylalanine. Of all the DNA, just the CDR3 is kept, 51 bases in frame from base 1.